Sequencing of this T cell receptor beta chain was carried out in a study of T-cell reconstitution after alpha-beta-depleted transplantation in children. There are a few counts of this clonotype. Antigen specificity is unknown. For TCRbeta, the library was prepared with unique molecular identifiers. TCRdb processed the PCR reads anew with MiXCR; each CDR3 protein has one entry. The table records 500,000 to 650,000 distinct CDR3 sequences, over 10% of them present only once. General study points: By one year post-transplant, T-cell counts and diversity largely arose from T cells that were newly produced. Several hundred expanded graft clones reportedly were the source of alpha-beta T cells about two months after transplant.

The clonotype comes from a male patient between 10 and 17 years old who had a stem cell transplant for acute myeloid leukemia, so the T cells may come from the graft donor. The sequencing used PBMCs, mostly from graft donor cells, collected 360 days after TCRalphabeta/CD19-depleted stem cell transplant.

The DNA of the CDR3 is TGTGCCAGCAGCTTGGGAGGAATGGGATCCTACGAGCAGTACTTC. It is translated as CASSLGGMGSYEQYF. This chain uses TRBV7-2 with TRBJ2-7; maybe TRBD2 (6 bases). V was pared by 3 bases and J by 1 base, with 13 bases between. CDR1 is SGHTA, CDR2 FQGNSA, per germline. The CDR3 length is 15 residues.